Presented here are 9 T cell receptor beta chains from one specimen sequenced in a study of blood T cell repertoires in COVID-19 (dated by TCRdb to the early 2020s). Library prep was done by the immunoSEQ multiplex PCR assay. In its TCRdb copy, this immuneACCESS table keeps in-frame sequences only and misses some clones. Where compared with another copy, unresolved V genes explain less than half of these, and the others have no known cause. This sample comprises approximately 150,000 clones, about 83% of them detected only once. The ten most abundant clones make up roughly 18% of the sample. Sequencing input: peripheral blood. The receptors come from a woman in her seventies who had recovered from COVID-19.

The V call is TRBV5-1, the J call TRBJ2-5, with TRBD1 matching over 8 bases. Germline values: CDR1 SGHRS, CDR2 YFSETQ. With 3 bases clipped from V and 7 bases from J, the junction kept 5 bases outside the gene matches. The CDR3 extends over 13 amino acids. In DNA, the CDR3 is TGCGCCAGCAGCTCCGACAGGGGCGCGACCCAGTACTTC. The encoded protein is CASSSDRGATQYF.

CDR3 loop: CASHEGRDPQQFF. CDR3 nucleotides: TGCGCCAGCCACGAGGGGCGGGACCCCCAGCAGTTCTTC. The J gene is TRBJ2-1, the V gene TRBV4-1; tentatively, D is TRBD2 (6 bases). With 8 bases removed from V and 11 bases from J, the gap between germline ends came to 19 bases. In germline, CDR1 is MGHRA, CDR2 YSYEKL. The CDR3 length is 13 residues.

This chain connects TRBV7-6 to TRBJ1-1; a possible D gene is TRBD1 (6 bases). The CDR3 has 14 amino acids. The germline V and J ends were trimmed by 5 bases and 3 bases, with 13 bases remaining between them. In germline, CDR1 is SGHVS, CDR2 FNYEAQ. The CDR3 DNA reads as TGTGCCAGCAGCCCCGGTGGGGGCTACACTGAAGCTTTCTTT. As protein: CASSPGGGYTEAFF.

The CDR3 loop reads CASSRSGSRTGTYEQYF. The CDR3, as DNA: TGTGCCAGCTCACGATCCGGGAGTCGGACCGGTACGTACGAGCAGTACTTC. The genes are TRBV18 and TRBJ2-7, with D tentatively TRBD2 (6 bases). The germline V gene has CDR1 KGHSH and CDR2 LQKENI. Trimming stripped 4 bases from V and 4 bases from J, with 23 bases between. The CDR3 loop spans 17 amino acids.

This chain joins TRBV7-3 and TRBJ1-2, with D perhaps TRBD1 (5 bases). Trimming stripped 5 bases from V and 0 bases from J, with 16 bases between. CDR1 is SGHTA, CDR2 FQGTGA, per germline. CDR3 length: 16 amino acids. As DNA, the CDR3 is TGTGCCAGCAGCCTACATGGGGGGGTGGCTAACTATGGCTACACCTTC. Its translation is CASSLHGGVANYGYTF.

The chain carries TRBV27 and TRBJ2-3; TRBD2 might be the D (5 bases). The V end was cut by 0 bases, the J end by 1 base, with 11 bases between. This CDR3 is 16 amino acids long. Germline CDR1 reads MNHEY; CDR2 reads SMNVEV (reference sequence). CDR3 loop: CASSLSRETRTDTQYF. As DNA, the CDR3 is TGTGCCAGCAGTTTATCGAGGGAGACCCGCACAGATACGCAGTATTTT.

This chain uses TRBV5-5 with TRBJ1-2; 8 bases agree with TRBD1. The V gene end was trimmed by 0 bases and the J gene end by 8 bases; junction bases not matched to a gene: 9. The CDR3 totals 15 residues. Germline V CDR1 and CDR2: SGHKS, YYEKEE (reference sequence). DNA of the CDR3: TGTGCCAGCAGCTTGGCTCCCACAGGGGGTGGAGGCTACACCTTC. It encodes CASSLAPTGGGGYTF. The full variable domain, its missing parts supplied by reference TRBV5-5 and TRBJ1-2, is DAGVTQSPTHLIKTRGQQVTLRCSPISGHKSVSWYQQVLGQGPQFIFQYYEKEERGRGNFPDRFSARQFPNYSSELNVNALLLGDSALYLCASSLAPTGGGGYTFGSGTRLTVV.

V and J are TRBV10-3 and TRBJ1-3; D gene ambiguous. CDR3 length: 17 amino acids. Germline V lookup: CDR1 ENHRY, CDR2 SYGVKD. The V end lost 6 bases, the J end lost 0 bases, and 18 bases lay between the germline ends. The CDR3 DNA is TGTGCCATCAGCCCCCGAACCGACACCTACTCTGGAAACACCATATATTTT. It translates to CAISPRTDTYSGNTIYF.

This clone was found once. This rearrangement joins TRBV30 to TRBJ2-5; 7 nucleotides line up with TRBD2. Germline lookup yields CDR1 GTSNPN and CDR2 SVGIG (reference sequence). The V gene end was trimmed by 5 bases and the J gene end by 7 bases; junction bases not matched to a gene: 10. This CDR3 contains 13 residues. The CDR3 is CAWERERGGTQYF. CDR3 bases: TGTGCCTGGGAGCGGGAACGCGGGGGGACCCAGTACTTC.